Listed below are T cell receptor beta chains from one sample, sequenced in a study of blood T cells in healthy people across ages. From the 5' RACE reads, TCRdb called clonotypes with MiXCR, one entry per CDR3 protein. The table shows 710,000 or so distinct CDR3 sequences, with about 20% occurring only once. Sequenced sample: blood. These receptor sequences come from a man between 70 and 80 years old in good health. CDR3s include the opening cysteine and the closing phenylalanine or tryptophan. D genes are given only for firm matches. The size field is filled for only some rows; it gives once, few, many or a size class.

>TRBV29-1|.|TRBJ2-5|.
TGCAGCGTTGCGGACGAGACCCAGTACTTC
CSVADETQYF
>TRBV6-6|.|TRBJ2-6|.
TGTGCCAGCAGTGACCAGGGGTGGGACTCTGGGGCCAACGTCCTGACTTTC
CASSDQGWDSGANVLTF
>TRBV5-1|TRBD2|TRBJ2-1|.
TGCGCCAGCAGCTGGAACCTGGGACTAGCGGGGGGGGAGCAGTTCTTC
CASSWNLGLAGGEQFF
>TRBV9|.|TRBJ2-1|few
TGTGCCAGCAGCGTAGGATCCGGGGCCTACTACAATGAGCAGTTCTTC
CASSVGSGAYYNEQFF
>TRBV12-3/TRBV12-4|.|TRBJ1-2|.
TGTGCCAGCAGTTTACTAGGGTCAAACTATGGCTACACCTTC
CASSLLGSNYGYTF
>TRBV7-8|.|TRBJ1-2|.
TGTGCCAGAAGCCCGCGGACAGTTAGCTATGGCTACACCTTC
CARSPRTVSYGYTF
>TRBV12-3/TRBV12-4|.|TRBJ1-5|.
TGTGCCAGCAGTAAGGCAATGGGTCGGCCCCAGCATTTT
CASSKAMGRPQHF
>TRBV20-1|.|TRBJ2-6|.
TGCGGTGCTAGAGATGGGGGGAGAGCCAACGTCCTGACTTTC
CGARDGGRANVLTF
>TRBV3-1|.|TRBJ1-4|.
TGTGCCAGCAGCCAACGGAGTAATGAAAAACTGTTTTTT
CASSQRSNEKLFF
>TRBV9|TRBD1|TRBJ1-6|.
TGTGCCAGCAGCGCGACAGGGGCTAATTCACCCCTCCACTTT
CASSATGANSPLHF
>TRBV5-1|.|TRBJ2-3|.
TGCGCCAGCAGCGTGGACAGTCCTAGCACAGATACGCAGTATTTT
CASSVDSPSTDTQYF
>TRBV7-6|.|TRBJ2-3|.
TGTGCCAGCAGCTTAGGACTGGGGGGGCGTCAATGGGATACGCAGTATTTT
CASSLGLGGRQWDTQYF
>TRBV12-3/TRBV12-4|TRBD2|TRBJ2-5|many
TGTGCCAGCAGTCCAAACGGACTAGCGGGAGAGACCCAGTACTTC
CASSPNGLAGETQYF
>TRBV6-2/TRBV6-3|TRBD2|TRBJ2-1|few
TGTGCCAGCAGTTACACTAGCGGGTACAATGAGCAGTTCTTC
CASSYTSGYNEQFF
>TRBV19|.|TRBJ2-3|few
TGTGCCAGTAATCAACAGGACTCTAGCACAGATACGCAGTATTTT
CASNQQDSSTDTQYF
>TRBV5-1|.|TRBJ1-2|few
TGCGCCAGCAGCTTGGGACAGGCAACCTCTATTAACTATGGCTACACCTTC
CASSLGQATSINYGYTF
>TRBV19|.|TRBJ2-7|few
TGTGCCAGTAGTCAGGCCCCGGTTTACGAGCAGTACTTC
CASSQAPVYEQYF
>TRBV24-1|.|TRBJ1-1|.
TGTGCCACCAGTGATCCCCGGCAATCGAGGACTGAAGCTTTCTTT
CATSDPRQSRTEAFF
>TRBV20-1|.|TRBJ2-5|.
TGCAGTGCTAACGAGTTGTTGGGAGAGACCCAGTACTTC
CSANELLGETQYF
>TRBV23-1|.|TRBJ1-5|.
TGCGCCAGCAGTCAGCTCAGGGGACAGCCCCAGCATTTT
CASSQLRGQPQHF
>TRBV20-1|TRBD2|TRBJ2-3|.
TGCAGTGCTAGTCGCGGACTAGCGGGTAACACAGATACGCAGTATTTT
CSASRGLAGNTDTQYF
>TRBV20-1|.|TRBJ1-1|.
TGCAGTGCTAGAGACCCCCTTCGCGGAGCTTTCTTT
CSARDPLRGAFF
>TRBV10-2|.|TRBJ2-7|few
TGCGCCAGCAGTGGATCGGGCTACGAGCAGTACTTC
CASSGSGYEQYF
>TRBV7-6|.|TRBJ2-1|few
TGTGCCAGCAGCAGAAAGGGGGTGGACAATGAGCAGTTCTTC
CASSRKGVDNEQFF
>TRBV7-9|.|TRBJ2-1|.
TGTGCCAGCAGCTTAGAGGGGAGAGGGGCTGAGCAGTTCTTC
CASSLEGRGAEQFF
>TRBV18|.|TRBJ1-2|few
TGTGCCAGCTCACCACTTGGGGATCCTAACTATGGCTACACCTTC
CASSPLGDPNYGYTF
>TRBV28|TRBD1|TRBJ2-2|.
TGTGCCAGCTCCGGACAGGAGCCCCCCGGGGAGCTGTTTTTT
CASSGQEPPGELFF
>TRBV5-1|TRBD1|TRBJ1-2|.
TGCGCCAGCAGCCTGGGACAGGGCCCTCCCTATGGCTACACCTTC
CASSLGQGPPYGYTF
>TRBV12-3/TRBV12-4|.|TRBJ1-2|.
TGTGCCAGCAGTTTAGGGGGGACCTTGGCCTTCTATGGCTACACCTTC
CASSLGGTLAFYGYTF
>TRBV6-6|.|TRBJ2-7|few
TGTGCCAGCAGTTACTCGGCCAGGAGCTCCTACGAGCAGTACTTC
CASSYSARSSYEQYF
>TRBV7-8|TRBD1|TRBJ2-5|many
TGTGCCAGCAATACGGGACAGGGGCGAGAGACCCAGTACTTC
CASNTGQGRETQYF
>TRBV9|TRBD2|TRBJ2-2|few
TGTGCCAGCAGCTTCAGTAGCGGGGGGAACACCGGGGAGCTGTTTTTT
CASSFSSGGNTGELFF
>TRBV10-3|TRBD2|TRBJ2-1|.
TGTGCCACCACCAAAGGGGAGACCGGGACTAGGTCGTTCTTC
CATTKGETGTRSFF
>TRBV28|.|TRBJ2-7|.
TGTGCCAGTAGTCCGCGGACAGGGACTACCTACGAGCAGTACTTC
CASSPRTGTTYEQYF
>TRBV10-3|.|TRBJ2-2|few
TGTGCCATCAGACAGAGCGCGAACACCGGGGAGCTGTTTTTT
CAIRQSANTGELFF
>TRBV7-9|.|TRBJ1-4|.
TGTGCCAGCAGCTCGACTTGGGCAACTAATGAAAAACTGTTTTTT
CASSSTWATNEKLFF
>TRBV12-3/TRBV12-4|TRBD1|TRBJ1-2|few
TGTGCCACCAACGGGGGGGCAGGGGGAGCCCTCACTAACTATGGCTACACCTTC
CATNGGAGGALTNYGYTF
>TRBV18|.|TRBJ2-5|.
TGTGCCAGCTCACCACCTTCCCAAGGGGCCCGTGAGACCCAGTACTTC
CASSPPSQGARETQYF
>TRBV20-1|TRBD2|TRBJ2-5|.
TGCAGTGCTAGAGGAGCGGGAGGGCGAGAGACCCAGTACTTC
CSARGAGGRETQYF
>TRBV6-6|.|TRBJ1-5|.
TGTGCCAGCAGCCCAAGGGGACCCCAGCATTTT
CASSPRGPQHF
>TRBV5-1|.|TRBJ2-2|many
TGCGCCAGCAGCTTAGGCTCCAACACCGGGGAGCTGTTTTTT
CASSLGSNTGELFF
>TRBV6-5|.|TRBJ2-3|.
TGTGCCAGCAAGATACAGGGAATTGGCACAGATACGCAGTATTTT
CASKIQGIGTDTQYF
>TRBV7-2|.|TRBJ2-4|few
TGTGCCAGCAGCTTATGGGGGCCCAAAAACATTCAGTACTTC
CASSLWGPKNIQYF